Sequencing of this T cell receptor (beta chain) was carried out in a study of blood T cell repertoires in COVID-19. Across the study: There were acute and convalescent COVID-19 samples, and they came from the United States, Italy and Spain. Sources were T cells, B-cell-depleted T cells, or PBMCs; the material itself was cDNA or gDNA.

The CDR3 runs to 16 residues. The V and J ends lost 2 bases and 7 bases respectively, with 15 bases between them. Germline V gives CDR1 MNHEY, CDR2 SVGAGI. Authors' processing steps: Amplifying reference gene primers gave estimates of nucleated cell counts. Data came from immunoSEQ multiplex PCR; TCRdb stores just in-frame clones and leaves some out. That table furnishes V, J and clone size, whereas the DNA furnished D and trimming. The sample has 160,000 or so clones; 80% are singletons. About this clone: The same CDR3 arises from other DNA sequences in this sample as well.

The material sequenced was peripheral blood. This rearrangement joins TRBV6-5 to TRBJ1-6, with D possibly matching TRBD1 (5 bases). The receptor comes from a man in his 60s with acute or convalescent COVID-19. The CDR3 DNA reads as TGTGCCAGCAGTTACCGTGCTGGTGGGGGGAATTCACCCCTCCACTTT. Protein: CASSYRAGGGNSPLHF.